The following is a TCR beta chain sequence with its context. There is no known antigen for this receptor. A junction boundary mismatches the germline segment, possibly from a read error. The sample comes from a study of response to subunit inactivated influenza vaccine (dated by TCRdb to 2017 to 2018). At the level of the whole study: The study used deep quantitative T cell receptor repertoire profiling to track responses to a trivalent subunit inactivated influenza vaccine.

Measured from the cysteine to the phenylalanine, the CDR3 is 15 residues long. Left in the record is the CDR3 DNA by itself, 45 bases read in frame from the first base. CDR1 and CDR2, per the germline V gene (reference sequence), are SSHAT and FNYEAQ. The investigation overall reported the following: The authors suggested that each seasonal influenza vaccination may recruit only a limited number of new T cells.

The receptor library was made with RT-PCR. Sequencer: Illumina HiSeq 2500. The public sequencing data were trimmed at Q25 with fastp and processed into clonotypes with MiXCR by TCRdb, which kept only in-frame beta chains. Here each entry gathers all rows of one CDR3 protein and keeps the most common genes and DNA. The sample table holds more than 450,000 distinct CDR3 sequences, of which roughly 10% were seen once. 11% of the sample comes from the top ten. This same sample was also part of a study on T cells expressing NK-cell markers. Taken from the second paper: TCR beta cDNA libraries were made by 5'RACE template switching that added a universal primer site and unique molecular identifiers. In sorted CD3+CD56+NKG2C+, CD3+CD56+NKG2C- and CD3+CD56-NKG2C+ T-cell subsets from several donors, TCR beta-chain repertoires were profiled. Of the eight sequenced donors, seven were found to be HCMV-seropositive and one was found to be HCMV-seronegative. To restrict sorting to alphabetaTCR-expressing T cells, an anti-gammadeltaTCR antibody was added in several experiments. In several donors, the dominant CD3+CD56+NKG2C+ clonotypes ranked among the top 10 CD8+ clonotypes, making up 1.0-7.0% of CD8+ T cells. Those dominant clonotypes were again the most abundant among CD3+CD56-NKG2C+ cells in several donors, at about 28.3-60.1%. It remained unclear whether the expanded NKG2C-expressing T cell clones were specific for HCMV antigens. All eight donors whose samples were sequenced were randomly selected healthy volunteers, three of them men and five women. A commercial ELISA kit detecting HCMV-specific IgG in serum was used to determine HCMV serostatus. Ficoll density gradient centrifugation was used to isolate peripheral blood mononuclear cells from blood. For a handful of donors, bulk peripheral blood T-cell repertoires were also sequenced from unsorted PBMC. Synthesis of cDNA was primed from the TCR beta constant segment and was followed by two consecutive PCR amplification steps. Illumina HiSeq 2000/2500, MiSeq or NextSeq was used to sequence libraries as 2 x 150 bp reads. MIGEC was used to demultiplex reads and group the reads by UMI, and MiTCR was used to assemble and quantify clonotypes. Only TCR cDNA sequences supported by at least two reads were kept to exclude erroneous sequences. Downstream repertoire analysis used the tcR package, and clonotypes were matched across fractions by CDR3 nucleotide sequence plus V segment. VDJmatch was used to annotate antigen specificity against VDJdb, with one amino acid substitution in CDR3 allowed.

This clonotype was sampled from a man aged 50 to 60 who received an inactivated influenza vaccine. Donor details come from another sample of the same person, matched by shared clones. The input for sequencing was PBMCs from blood, taken on the day of vaccination. The rearranged segments are TRBV7-7 and TRBJ2-1, with 11 bases in between that match TRBD2. The CDR3 region has the sequence CASTLSSGGPHEQFF. The DNA reads as follows: TGTGCTAGCACTCTATCTAGCGGGGGGCCCCATGAGCAGTTCTTC.